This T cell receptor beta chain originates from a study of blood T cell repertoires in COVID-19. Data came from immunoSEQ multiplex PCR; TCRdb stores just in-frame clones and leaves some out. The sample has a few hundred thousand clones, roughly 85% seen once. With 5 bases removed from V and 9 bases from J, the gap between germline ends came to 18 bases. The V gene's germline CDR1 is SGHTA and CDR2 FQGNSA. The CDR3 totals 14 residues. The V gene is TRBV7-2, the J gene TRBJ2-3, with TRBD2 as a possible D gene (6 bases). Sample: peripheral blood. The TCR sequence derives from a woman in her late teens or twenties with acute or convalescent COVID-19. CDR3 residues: CASSPRLLAETQYF. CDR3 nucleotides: TGTGCCAGCAGCCCGAGATTACTAGCTGAAACGCAGTATTTT.